This is a list of T cell receptor beta chains from one sample in a study of regulatory T cells in long-lasting Graves disease. In TCRdb, the multiplex PCR reads were re-called with MiXCR into one record per CDR3 protein. Among some 330,000 distinct CDR3 sequences listed, approximately 10% were seen once. The data also belong to a second study, concerning T cells in Graves' hyperthyroidism and ophthalmopathy.

Specimen: peripheral blood mononuclear cells (PBMCs), collected at new diagnosis, from a patient treated with antithyroid drugs. These receptors all stem from a woman between 18 and 29 years old with Graves disease. The conserved cysteine and the conserved F or W are not part of the CDR3 here.

V	J	CDR3
TRBV18	TRBJ1-1	ASSPILGGENTEAF
TRBV5-4	TRBJ1-2	ASSLGNSHDYT
TRBV20-1	TRBJ2-1	SASPGQGAFWSYNEQF
TRBV20-1	TRBJ2-4	SARLTGGLAKNIQY
TRBV11-3	TRBJ2-5	ASSSDYQQETQY
TRBV3-1	TRBJ1-3	ASSPTTGSSGNTIY
TRBV19	TRBJ2-1	ASSISATYHNEQF
TRBV28	TRBJ2-5	ASSSSDQETQY
TRBV19	TRBJ1-5	ASSIRQGSQPQH
TRBV18	TRBJ2-7	ASSTQGIGEQY
TRBV7-2	TRBJ1-1	ASSFLEGGEAF
TRBV4-2	TRBJ1-1	ASSQRGNVASEAF
TRBV6-1	TRBJ2-7	ASSQTGTLYEQY
TRBV7-3	TRBJ1-2	ASSFETGPYGYT
TRBV7-9	TRBJ2-7	ASSPTGTGVSEQY
TRBV10-3	TRBJ1-1	AISGSGTIRHDTEAF
TRBV19	TRBJ1-1	ASRIGRASEAF
TRBV5-1	TRBJ2-5	ASSLAELETQY
TRBV12-3/TRBV12-4	TRBJ2-7	ASSLEVFTTYEQY
TRBV5-1	TRBJ2-3	ASSSRLASTDTQY
TRBV9	TRBJ2-7	ASSVETSDSYEQY
TRBV30	TRBJ1-5	AGSGGMHQPQH
TRBV28	TRBJ1-5	ASNRDRGGGNQPQH
TRBV7-2	TRBJ1-2	ASTAKYGYT
TRBV5-6	TRBJ2-5	ASSLALHRETQY
TRBV13	TRBJ1-1	ASGQGNTEAF
TRBV7-9	TRBJ2-1	ASSPGLVVDEQF
TRBV7-2	TRBJ1-3	ASSLTGNTIY
TRBV28	TRBJ2-7	ASRSGTSGFYEQY
TRBV10-3	TRBJ1-1	ATNMGAAEAF
TRBV12-3/TRBV12-4	TRBJ2-1	ASCPVRSSYNEQF
TRBV12-3/TRBV12-4	TRBJ1-5	ASSRAGVQPQH
TRBV6-4	TRBJ2-3	ASSDASGGTDTQY
TRBV12-3/TRBV12-4	TRBJ2-7	ASSPSGTSGSYEQY
TRBV20-1	TRBJ1-1	SASPRGSEAF
TRBV3-1	TRBJ1-1	ASTPGLDRDEAF
TRBV6-1	TRBJ2-3	ASTSAMKGRSTDTQY
TRBV7-9	TRBJ2-7	ASSLGGSTYEQY
TRBV20-1	TRBJ2-5	SATPHRVWWKTQY
TRBV7-2	TRBJ2-5	ASSLDGDSETQY
TRBV6-2/TRBV6-3	TRBJ2-1	ASSYSGLVSSYNEQF
TRBV20-1	TRBJ2-1	SARAGGTYSEQF
TRBV6-2/TRBV6-3	TRBJ2-3	ASRGLAGGTDTQY
TRBV10-3	TRBJ2-5	AISEGRGRRETQY
TRBV20-1	TRBJ1-1	SANNPLGLVEAF
TRBV2	TRBJ1-3	ASSGGDNRGTIY
TRBV4-1	TRBJ1-2	ASSPGQGAYYGYT
TRBV7-2	TRBJ2-2	ASSRGSYNTGELF
TRBV28	TRBJ2-1	ASVASGPLGEQF
TRBV4-1	TRBJ1-1	ASSQEDYRGLMNTEAF
TRBV14	TRBJ2-7	ASSQGIELEQY
TRBV6-2/TRBV6-3	TRBJ1-5	ASAPGGGRLRKPQH
TRBV5-1	TRBJ2-1	ASSGPGTSGRPLGSEQF
TRBV7-3	TRBJ1-1	ASSMTGENTEAF
TRBV11-2	TRBJ2-7	ASSPPSQAGFTPYEQY
TRBV6-2/TRBV6-3	TRBJ1-1	ASSPGSTEAF
TRBV7-6	TRBJ2-3	ASSRTRGPDTQY